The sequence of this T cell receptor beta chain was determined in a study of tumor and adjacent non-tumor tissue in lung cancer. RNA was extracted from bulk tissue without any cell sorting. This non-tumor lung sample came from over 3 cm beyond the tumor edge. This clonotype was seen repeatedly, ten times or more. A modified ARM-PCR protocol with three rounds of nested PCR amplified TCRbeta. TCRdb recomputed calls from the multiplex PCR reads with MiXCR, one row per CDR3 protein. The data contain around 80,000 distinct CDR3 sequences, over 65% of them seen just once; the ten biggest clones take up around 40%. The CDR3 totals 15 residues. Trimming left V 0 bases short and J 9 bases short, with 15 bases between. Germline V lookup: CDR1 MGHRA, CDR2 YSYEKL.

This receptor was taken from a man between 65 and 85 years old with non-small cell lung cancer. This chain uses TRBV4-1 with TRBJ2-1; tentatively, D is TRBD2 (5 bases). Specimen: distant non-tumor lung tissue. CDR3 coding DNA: TGCGCCAGCAGCCAAGAGGTTCCGGGGAAACGTGAGCAGTTCTTC. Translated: CASSQEVPGKREQFF.